The sequence of this T cell receptor beta chain was determined in a study of T-cell reconstitution after alpha-beta-depleted transplantation in children. Preparation of the TCRbeta library used unique molecular identifiers. TCRdb itself ran the PCR reads through MiXCR, one entry per CDR3 protein. The sample lists some 120,000 distinct CDR3 sequences, 20% to 25% occurring once. There are many counts of this clonotype. The CDR3 loop spans 12 amino acids. V was pared by 1 base and J by 7 bases, with 8 bases between. CDR1 and CDR2 from the germline V gene are SGHAT and FQNNGV. This receptor was identified in a male patient aged 2-15 years who had a stem cell transplant for chronic granulomatous disease, so the T cells may come from the graft donor. The sample was PBMCs, mostly from graft donor cells, taken 180 days after TCRalphabeta/CD19-depleted stem cell transplant. V gene TRBV11-2 combines with J gene TRBJ2-7, with no clear D. In DNA, the CDR3 is TGTGCCAGCAGCTTAGTGGTCGGAGAGCAGTACTTC. Amino acid sequence: CASSLVVGEQYF.